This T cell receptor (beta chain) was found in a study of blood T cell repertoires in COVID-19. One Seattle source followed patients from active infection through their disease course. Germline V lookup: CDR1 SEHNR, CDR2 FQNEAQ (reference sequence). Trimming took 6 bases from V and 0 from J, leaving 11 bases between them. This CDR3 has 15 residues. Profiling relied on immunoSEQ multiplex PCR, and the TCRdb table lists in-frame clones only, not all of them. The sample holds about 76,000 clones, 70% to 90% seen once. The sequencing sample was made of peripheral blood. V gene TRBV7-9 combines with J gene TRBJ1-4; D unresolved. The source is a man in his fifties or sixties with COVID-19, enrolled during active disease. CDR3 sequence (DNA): TGTGCCAGCAGATCCCAGGATGCAACTAATGAAAAACTGTTTTTT. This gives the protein CASRSQDATNEKLFF. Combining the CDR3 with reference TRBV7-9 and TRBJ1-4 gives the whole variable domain DTGVSQNPRHKITKRGQNVTFRCDPISEHNRLYWYRQTLGQGPEFLTYFQNEAQLEKSRLLSDRFSAERPKGSFSTLEIQRTEQGDSAMYLCASRSQDATNEKLFFGSGTQLSVL.